A selection of T cell receptor beta chains follows, all from one sample in a study of T cell responses to AZD1222 COVID-19 vaccine. The assay was immunoSEQ multiplex PCR, and TCRdb's table has in-frame clones only and misses some. The sample consists of about 180,000 clones, around 90% of them appearing once. The sample consisted of peripheral blood, taken on day 0 of AZD1222 vaccination. Receptors originate from an adult in good health. CDR3s include the opening cysteine and the closing phenylalanine or tryptophan. A D gene is named only where the DNA matches it firmly. The size of a clone is reported for some rows only, either as once, few or many, or as a class for expanded clones.

j_call clone_size d_call v_call cdr3_nt cdr3_aa
TRBJ2-7 once TRBD2 TRBV10-2 TGCGCCAGCAGTGAGAACCCAGCGGGGGAGCAGTACTTC CASSENPAGEQYF
TRBJ1-1 . TRBD1 TRBV6-5 TGTGCCAGCAGCCGGGGACAGGGGTTAGCTTTCTTT CASSRGQGLAFF
TRBJ1-1 . . TRBV23-1 TGCGCCAGCAGTCGTCTCGTAAGGACGCACACTGAAGCTTTCTTT CASSRLVRTHTEAFF
TRBJ2-5 once TRBD2 TRBV5-1 TGCGCCAGCAGCCGGGGACTAGGGGAGACCCAGTACTTC CASSRGLGETQYF
TRBJ1-6 . . TRBV28 TGTGCCAGCCTCCCAGCGAGGGGCAATAATTCACCCCTCCACTTT CASLPARGNNSPLHF
TRBJ1-1 . . TRBV3-1/TRBV3-2 TGTGCCAGCAGCCATGAGCGCGAGGGGGGGCACGTGAACACTGAAGCTTTCTTT CASSHEREGGHVNTEAFF
TRBJ1-2 . . TRBV7-6 TGTGCCAGCAGCTTAGGGCAGGCAGGCTATGGCTACACCTTC CASSLGQAGYGYTF
TRBJ2-2 . . TRBV9 TGTGCCAGCAGCGCCCCGCGAGAGAGGGGGGACACCGGGGAGCTGTTTTTT CASSAPRERGDTGELFF
TRBJ2-1 . TRBD1 TRBV4-1 TGCGCCAGCAGCCAGGCGGGACAGGGCGGCGATGAGCAGTTCTTC CASSQAGQGGDEQFF
TRBJ2-7 medium-sized TRBD1 TRBV3-1/TRBV3-2 TGTGCCAGCAGCAACCGGGACAGGGGTTACGAGCAGTACTTC CASSNRDRGYEQYF
TRBJ2-7 . TRBD1 TRBV19 TGTGCCAGTAGCCCGGAAAGGGGGCGGTACGAGCAGTACTTC CASSPERGRYEQYF
TRBJ2-1 . . TRBV5-1 TGCGCCAGCAGCTTGGGGCAGGTTCAAAATGAGCAGTTCTTC CASSLGQVQNEQFF
TRBJ1-4 . . TRBV27 TGTGCCAGCACTAAGGGGGGAACTAATGAAAAACTGTTTTTT CASTKGGTNEKLFF
TRBJ1-3 . . TRBV7-9 TGTGCCAGCAGCTTGGTCGGGGCTGGAAACACCATATATTTT CASSLVGAGNTIYF
TRBJ1-2 . TRBD1 TRBV7-2 TGTGCCAGCAGCATTAGACGGGACAGTTTTGGCTACACCTTC CASSIRRDSFGYTF
TRBJ2-7 . TRBD1 TRBV25-1 TGTGCCAGCAGCTCAAGACAGGGGTCCTACGAGCAGTACTTC CASSSRQGSYEQYF
TRBJ1-4 few . TRBV29-1 TGCAGCGCCGGTCGGGTGGGCGAGGGTGAAAAACTGTTTTTT CSAGRVGEGEKLFF
TRBJ2-3 . TRBD1 TRBV3-1/TRBV3-2 TGTGCCAGCAGCCAACAGGGGGCTGGTACGCAGTATTTT CASSQQGAGTQYF
TRBJ1-4 . TRBD1 TRBV4-2 TGTGCCAGCAGCCCCCTCGGGACAGGGAGGGAAAAACTGTTTTTT CASSPLGTGREKLFF
TRBJ2-3 . . TRBV7-9 TGTGCCAGCAGCAGTACAGGGGGAGGGAGCACAGATACGCAGTATTTT CASSSTGGGSTDTQYF
TRBJ1-1 . . TRBV4-1 TGCGCCAGCAGCCAATCTAAACGCCACGGAGAGTTCGCTGAAGCTTTCTTT CASSQSKRHGEFAEAFF
TRBJ2-7 . . TRBV5-1 TGCGCCAGCAGCCGTACCCGGAACACCTACGAGCAGTACTTC CASSRTRNTYEQYF
TRBJ1-4 . . TRBV14 TGTGCCAGCAGCCAAGGTGCCTCGCCCTATGAAAAACTGTTTTTT CASSQGASPYEKLFF
TRBJ2-3 . . TRBV27 TGTGCCAGCAGTAAACTGGACAGTAGCACAGATACGCAGTATTTT CASSKLDSSTDTQYF
TRBJ1-1 . . TRBV6-5 TGTGCCAGCAGTTACTCGATTCAGGACACTGAAGCTTTCTTT CASSYSIQDTEAFF
TRBJ1-5 . . TRBV2 TGTGCCAGCAGTGACGGGGGGCACAATCAGCCCCAGCATTTT CASSDGGHNQPQHF
TRBJ2-3 . TRBD2 TRBV6-4 TGTGCCAGCAGTGTAGAGCGGGGGGGCACAGATACGCAGTATTTT CASSVERGGTDTQYF
TRBJ1-2 . . TRBV7-9 TGTGCCAGCAGAGGGGACTATGGCTACACCTTC CASRGDYGYTF
TRBJ1-2 . TRBD1 TRBV4-2 TGTGCCAGCAGCCAAGGGGACAGGATGCTTATGGACTATGGCTACACCTTC CASSQGDRMLMDYGYTF
TRBJ1-1 . . TRBV6-5 TGTGCCAGCGAGACGGGGAACACTGAAGCTTTCTTT CASETGNTEAFF
TRBJ2-7 . TRBD1 TRBV5-1 TGCGCCAGCAGCTTAGACAGGGCCTACGAGCAGTACTTC CASSLDRAYEQYF
TRBJ2-6 . . TRBV5-1 TGCGCCAGCAGCGCGACAGGTATCTCTGGGGCCAACGTCCTGACTTTC CASSATGISGANVLTF
TRBJ2-2 . . TRBV5-1 TGCGCCAGCAAATGGGGAAGTCAGACCGGGGAGCTGTTTTTT CASKWGSQTGELFF
TRBJ1-5 once . TRBV18 TGTGCCAGCTCACCACGAGGGTATGACAATCAGCCCCAGCATTTT CASSPRGYDNQPQHF
TRBJ1-2 . . TRBV7-2 TGTGCCAGCAGCCCCCCAGGGATCGGTGGCTACACCTTC CASSPPGIGGYTF
TRBJ1-2 . . TRBV10-2 TGCGCCAGCAGTGAGTCTCCCGGGGCTAACTATGGCTACACCTTC CASSESPGANYGYTF
TRBJ1-1 . . TRBV30 TGTGCCTGGAGCGCCCCTACCCCGGGACATCCTAACACTGAAGCTTTCTTT CAWSAPTPGHPNTEAFF
TRBJ2-1 once . TRBV20-1 TGCAGTGCTAGAGGTGGACTCCAGCAGTTCTTC CSARGGLQQFF
TRBJ1-4 . . TRBV21-1 TGTGCCAGCAGGACAGAGGCTACAACTAATGAAAAACTGTTTTTT CASRTEATTNEKLFF
TRBJ1-4 . TRBD1 TRBV12-3/TRBV12-4 TGTGCCAGCGGAGGACAGGGGTCGGGAAAACTGTTTTTT CASGGQGSGKLFF